This T cell receptor (beta chain) was documented in a study of CXCR3-negative and CXCR3-positive naive CD8 T cells. Overall study context: Each library held about 1.5 +/- 0.3 million TRB reads, about 140 million in total.

Within the CD8+ T cell compartment, naive cells were CD45RO-CCR7+CD27+CD95-. Via 5' RACE with UMI labels, TRB cDNA libraries were prepared. TCRdb reanalyzed the 5' RACE reads, giving one entry per CDR3 protein sequence and no DNA. The listing records about 110,000 distinct CDR3 sequences. Germline CDR1 MNHEY, CDR2 SVGEGT. The CDR3 is 15 residues long. General study points: The TRB CDR3s that CXCR3-positive naive cells carried were more hydrophobic than those of CXCR3-negative naive cells. Comparison of naive CXCR3-negative and CXCR3-positive cells revealed similar TRBV-TRBJ usage, while memory cells differed. Both naive subsets had comparably high diversity; memory CD8+ cells much lower.

A note on this clonotype: Its specificity is unknown.

This TCR was recovered from a human donor in good health. Some clones in this sample may be carry-over from other donors' samples. The sequenced sample consisted of naive CXCR3+ CD8+ T cells from blood. Subset meaning: CD45RO-CCR7+CD27+CD95- naive CD8+ T cells expressing CXCR3 (TNR3+). The rearrangement uses TRBV6-2 or TRBV6-3 and TRBJ1-2; the D call from TCRdb, TRBD1, cannot be confirmed without DNA. CDR3 residues: CASSYSSGIPYGYTF.